The T cell receptor (beta chain) described here comes from a study of cytomegalovirus exposure and HLA in healthy donors. Remarks on this clone: Compared with germline, one end of the junction differs, possibly owing to a read error.

The PCR was carried out with 60 Vbeta primers and 13 Jbeta primers. Generated by immunoSEQ multiplex PCR, the TCRdb table keeps only in-frame clones and is missing some. Counted here are more than 65,000 clones, roughly four fifths occurring once; the ten biggest clones make up approximately 10%. CDR1 is LGHNA and CDR2 is YNFKEQ in the germline V gene. The CDR3 totals 15 residues. This receptor was identified in a woman aged 55 to 70 in good health and CMV-seropositive. The chain employs TRBV4-2 and TRBJ2-1, with D maybe TRBD2 (6 bases). The specimen was PBMCs. Here the CDR3 reads CASSQDRGTYFGRLF. CDR3 nucleotide sequence: TGTGCCAGCAGCCAAGACCGCGGGACTTACTTTGGACGGCTCTTC.